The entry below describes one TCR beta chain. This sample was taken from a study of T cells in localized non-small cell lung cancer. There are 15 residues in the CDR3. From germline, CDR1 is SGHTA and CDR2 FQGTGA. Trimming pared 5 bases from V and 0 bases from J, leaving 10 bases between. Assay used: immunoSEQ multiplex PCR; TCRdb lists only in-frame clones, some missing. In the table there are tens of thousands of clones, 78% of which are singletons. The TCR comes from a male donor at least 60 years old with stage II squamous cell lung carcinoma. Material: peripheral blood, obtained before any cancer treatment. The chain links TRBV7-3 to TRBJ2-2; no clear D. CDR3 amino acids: CASSQVQANTGELFF. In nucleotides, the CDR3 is TGTGCCAGCAGCCAAGTTCAGGCGAACACCGGGGAGCTGTTTTTT. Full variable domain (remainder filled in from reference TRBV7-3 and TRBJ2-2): GAGVSQTPSNKVTEKGKYVELRCDPISGHTALYWYRQSLGQGPEFLIYFQGTGAADDSGLPNDRFFAVRPEGSVSTLKIQRTERGDSAVYLCASSQVQANTGELFFGEGSRLTVL.